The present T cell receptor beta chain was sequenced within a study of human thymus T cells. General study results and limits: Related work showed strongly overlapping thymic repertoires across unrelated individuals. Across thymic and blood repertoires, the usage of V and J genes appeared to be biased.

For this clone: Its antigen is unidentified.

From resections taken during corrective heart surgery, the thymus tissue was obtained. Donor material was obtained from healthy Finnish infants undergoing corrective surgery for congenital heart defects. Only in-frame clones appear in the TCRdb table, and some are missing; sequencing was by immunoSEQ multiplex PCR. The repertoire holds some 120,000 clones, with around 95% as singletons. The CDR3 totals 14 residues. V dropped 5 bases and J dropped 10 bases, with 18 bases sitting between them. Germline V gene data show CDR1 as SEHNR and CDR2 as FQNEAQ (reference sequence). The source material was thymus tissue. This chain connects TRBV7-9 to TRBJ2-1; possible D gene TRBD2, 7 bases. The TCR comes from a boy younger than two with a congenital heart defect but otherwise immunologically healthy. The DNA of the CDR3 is TGTGCCAGCAGCCCTCGGGGGGCCGCTCCGGAGCAGTTCTTC. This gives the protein CASSPRGAAPEQFF.